Shown below are 8 T cell receptor beta chains from a single sample sequenced in a study of T cell clonality in common variable immunodeficiency. Clones were sequenced by immunoSEQ multiplex PCR, and TCRdb holds only the in-frame ones, with some missing. The repertoire has approximately 40,000 clones, none seen only once; the ten largest take over 9%. The sample taken for sequencing was peripheral blood mononuclear cells. These receptors were obtained from a person aged 18 to 70 in good health.

This clone was counted a few times. The CDR3 end lies 3 residues beyond the end of the read and is filled in from the germline J gene. This chain links TRBV5-1 with TRBJ2-5, with D tentatively TRBD2 (6 bases). Germline lookup yields CDR1 SGHRS and CDR2 YFSETQ. CDR3 length equals 15 residues. V shed 4 bases and J shed 2 bases, with 15 bases lying between them. The sequenced CDR3 bases are TGCGCCAGCAGCGCAAACGGCGGGGAACAAGAGACC. Translated: CASSANGGEQET. The CDR3, in full, reads CASSANGGEQETQYF.

This clone occurred many times. Sequencing ends 3 residues short of the CDR3 end; the germline J gene provides the rest. This chain connects TRBV18 to TRBJ1-2; 8 nucleotides align to TRBD1. The V gene's germline CDR1 is KGHSH and CDR2 LQKENI. CDR3 size: 13 residues. J gave up 7 bases and V 5 bases, and 6 bases lay outside the gene matches. The CDR3 DNA, read in part, is TGTGCCAGCTCAGGACAGGGCCCCTCTGGC. Translation gives CASSGQGPSG. The whole CDR3 protein reads CASSGQGPSGYTF.

Regarding this clone: Read sequence stops 3 residues before the CDR3 end, and the germline J gene provides the missing end. This sequence joins TRBV2 and TRBJ2-2, with 7 nucleotides matching TRBD1. There are 13 residues in the CDR3. Germline CDR1 SNHLY, CDR2 FYNNEI. CDR3 bases read: TGTGCCAGCAGACAGGGGATAAGCGAAAAG. This translates into CASRQGISEK. The full CDR3 protein reads CASRQGISEKLFF.

This clone has only a few counts. The CDR3 goes on 3 residues after the read ends, and that part is filled in from the germline J gene. The chain couples TRBV7-9 to TRBJ2-5; D gene unclear. Germline CDR1 is SEHNR and CDR2 is FQNEAQ (reference sequence). The CDR3 is 12 amino acids. V shed 2 bases and J shed 5 bases, with 6 bases lying between them. CDR3: CASSLPRETQYF. Incomplete CDR3 DNA: TGTGCCAGCAGCTTACCTCGGGAGACC.

The sample holds many counts of this clone. Read coverage stops 3 residues before the CDR3 terminus; the germline J gene supplies the remainder. This sequence joins TRBV5-1 and TRBJ2-1; 10 bases are shared with TRBD1. The CDR3 runs 16 residues. Germline CDR1 reads SGHRS; CDR2 reads YFSETQ. The V segment lost 0 bases and the J segment 7 bases; nucleotides outside the gene matches: 7. The covered CDR3 bases are TGCGCCAGCAGCTTGGGGGGGACAGGGGTCGGAAATGAG. Amino acid sequence: CASSLGGTGVGNE. Given in full, the CDR3 is CASSLGGTGVGNEQFF.

Many counts were recorded for this clone. CDR3 DNA, as far as it was read: TGTGCCAGCAGCGAGGGACAGGGGGCGGGCGGGGAG. Its protein is CASSEGQGAGGE. The CDR3 in its entirety is CASSEGQGAGGELFF. The chain links TRBV7-8 to TRBJ2-2; 12 nucleotides agree with TRBD1. The CDR3 end falls 3 residues outside the read, so it is completed with the germline J gene. Germline V gene data show CDR1 as SGHVS and CDR2 as FQNEAQ. Trimming at V came to 5 bases and at J to 7 bases, leaving 5 bases not matched to a gene. The CDR3 is 15 residues long. The full variable domain, in which reference TRBV7-8 and TRBJ2-2 provide the parts outside the CDR3, is GAGVSQSPRYKVAKRGQDVALRCDPISGHVSLFWYQQALGQGPEFLTYFQNEAQLDKSGLPSDRFFAERPEGSVSTLKIQRTQQEDSAVYLCASSEGQGAGGELFFGEGSRLTVL.

This clone was recorded many times. From the germline J gene comes the end of the CDR3, since the read stops 3 residues before it. The chain has TRBV30 and TRBJ2-1, with TRBD2 matching over 13 bases. V shed 3 bases, J shed 9 bases, and the junction held 2 bases outside the gene matches. Germline V gene lookup returns CDR1 GTSNPN and CDR2 SVGIG (reference sequence). This CDR3 has 13 residues. Partial CDR3 DNA: TGTGCCTGGAGACTAGCGGGAGGGGGTGAG. This sequence encodes CAWRLAGGGE. The whole CDR3 protein reads CAWRLAGGGEQFF.

This clone showed up many times. Read sequence stops 3 residues before the CDR3 end, and the germline J gene provides the missing end. The rearrangement uses TRBV5-1 and TRBJ1-1, with 10 bases lining up with TRBD1. With V trimmed by 4 bases and J by 2 bases, 5 bases remained unmatched. In germline, CDR1 is SGHRS, CDR2 YFSETQ. The CDR3 covers 15 residues. The sequenced CDR3 bases are TGCGCCAGCAGCGCAGACAGGGGGCGCAACACTGAA. Translated, it gives CASSADRGRNTE. Given in full, the CDR3 is CASSADRGRNTEAFF.